Below, 11 T cell receptor beta chains from the same sample are listed, as sequenced in a study of blood T cell repertoires in COVID-19. Sequencing was performed with immunoSEQ multiplex PCR; in TCRdb, only in-frame clones are kept and a portion is missing. This table holds about 200,000 clones, more than 75% found once. Sequencing input: PBMCs or T cells enriched from blood (not recorded which). The receptors shown here come from a woman between 40 and 50 years old with acute COVID-19.

This clone was seen once. The chain recombines TRBV28 with TRBJ2-4; 9 nucleotides line up with TRBD1. This CDR3 has 15 amino acids. Unmatched junction bases numbered 6, after V lost 3 bases and J lost 6 bases. Germline V lookup: CDR1 MDHEN, CDR2 SYDVKM. The CDR3 reads CASSLLGQGRNIQYF. The CDR3 DNA is TGTGCCAGCAGTTTGTTAGGACAGGGGCGAAACATTCAGTACTTC.

This clone was seen just once. The genes are TRBV14 and TRBJ1-1; 7 bases fit TRBD1. V was clipped by 4 bases and J by 0 bases; unmatched bases: 5. The CDR3 spans 15 residues. The germline V gene has CDR1 SGHDN and CDR2 FVKESK. CDR3 loop: CASSLGGQLNTEAFF. CDR3 sequence (DNA): TGTGCCAGCAGCCTTGGGGGACAGCTGAACACTGAAGCTTTCTTT.

Comments on this clone: Other DNA sequences in this sample translate to the same CDR3. The chain joins TRBV28 to TRBJ1-5, with a weak D call TRBD1 (5 bases). V was pared by 3 bases and J by 7 bases, with 13 bases between. The CDR3 spans 14 residues. The germline CDR1 and CDR2 sequences are MDHEN and SYDVKM. CDR3 sequence reads: CASSLRGGGQPQHF. The CDR3 bases are TGTGCCAGCAGTTTGCGCGGGGGAGGACAGCCCCAGCATTTT.

This chain uses TRBV11-1 with TRBJ2-7, with D perhaps TRBD1 (6 bases). Germline assignment: CDR1 SGHAT and CDR2 FQDESV (reference sequence). This CDR3 is 12 amino acids long. Trimming cost V 5 bases and J 3 bases, with 8 bases left between them. The CDR3 spells CASSLQGYEQYF. The CDR3 DNA sequence: TGTGCCAGCAGCCTACAGGGCTACGAGCAGTACTTC.

The chain uses TRBV2 and TRBJ2-7; weak D call: TRBD1 (6 bases). V lost 4 bases to trimming and J lost 3 bases, with 10 bases between them. The CDR3 has 13 residues. Germline V gene sequence: CDR1 SNHLY, CDR2 FYNNEI. Here the CDR3 reads CASSALRGYEQYF. CDR3 DNA sequence: TGTGCCAGCAGTGCGCTCAGGGGCTACGAGCAGTACTTC.

The CDR3 region has the DNA TGCGCCAGCAGTGAGACTAAATACGAGCAGTACTTC. Its translation: CASSETKYEQYF. The gene calls are TRBV10-1 and TRBJ2-7; no firm D call. CDR1 is WNHNN and CDR2 is SYGVQD in the germline V gene (reference sequence). This CDR3 comprises 12 residues. V lost 2 bases to trimming and J lost 4 bases, with 6 bases between them.

The chain's CDR3 is CASSPTGAVNTEAFF. CDR3 DNA sequence: TGTGCCAGCAGTCCCACTGGGGCGGTGAACACTGAAGCTTTCTTT. The rearrangement joins TRBV27 to TRBJ1-1; weak D call: TRBD1 (5 bases). Between the trimmed V and J ends, which lost 5 bases and 0 bases, there was a span of 13 bases. The CDR3 consists of 15 residues. Germline V gene data show CDR1 as MNHEY and CDR2 as SMNVEV (reference sequence).

V gene TRBV7-3 combines with J gene TRBJ2-5, with D possibly being TRBD2 (6 bases). Looked up from germline, CDR1 is SGHTA and CDR2 is FQGTGA. Deletions cut 4 bases from V and 5 bases from J, with 23 bases between. CDR3 size: 17 residues. The CDR3 nucleotides are TGTGCCAGCAGCTCCTATGGACCTTCAAGCCGGGGGGAGACCCAGTACTTC. It is translated as CASSSYGPSSRGETQYF.

The chain carries TRBV7-2 and TRBJ2-7; no clear D gene. The CDR3 consists of 12 residues. Germline V gene sequence: CDR1 SGHTA, CDR2 FQGNSA. Trimming removed 4 bases from V and 5 bases from J, with 9 bases in between. The CDR3 protein is CASSSPLHEQYF. The DNA for the CDR3 is TGTGCCAGCAGCTCCCCCCTTCACGAGCAGTACTTC. Full variable domain (missing parts from reference TRBV7-2 and TRBJ2-7): GAGVSQSPSNKVTEKGKDVELRCDPISGHTALYWYRQSLGQGLEFLIYFQGNSAPDKSGLPSDRFSAERTGGSVSTLTIQRTQQEDSAVYLCASSSPLHEQYFGPGTRLTVT.

V usage is TRBV12-3 or TRBV12-4 and J usage is TRBJ1-1; D gene unclear. CDR3 size: 12 residues. V was trimmed by 8 bases and J by 0 bases, leaving 7 bases between them. The CDR3: CASGPLNTEAFF. The CDR3 coding sequence is TGTGCCAGCGGCCCGCTGAACACTGAAGCTTTCTTT.

The V gene is TRBV12-5, the J gene TRBJ1-2, with 7 positions matching TRBD1. V was pared by 5 bases and J by 2 bases, with 5 bases of the junction left unmatched. Germline V gives CDR1 LGHNT, CDR2 FRNRAP. The CDR3 is made up of 14 amino acids. The CDR3 DNA is TGTGCTAGTGGTCTATCGGGACAGAACTATGGCTACACCTTC. Translated, it gives CASGLSGQNYGYTF.